The TCR beta chain under discussion was sequenced for a study of blood T cell repertoires in COVID-19 (dated by TCRdb to 2018 to 2020). Regarding the research as a whole: Collaborator samples came from the United States, Italy and Spain and covered acute and convalescent phases of COVID-19. The sample metadata nearly always contained a de-identified subject ID, COVID-19 status, age in years and sex. The repertoires were released in a freely available public database meant as a resource for research on the immune response to SARS-CoV-2. The samples were drawn from the first 160 participants of the ongoing ImmuneRACE study and from about 1,200 subjects provided by 6 global collaborators. Deeply sampled blood TCRbeta repertoires from subjects exposed to, actively infected with, or recovered from COVID-19 were included in the dataset. The material from the prospective study consisted of cDNA or gDNA derived from T cells, B-cell-depleted T cells, or PBMCs. Where available, HLA class I and class II types were taken from metadata supplied by the sample provider and were not determined by assay-based typing. What the authors observed across the whole study: Clinical and demographic metadata were provided uncurated, with the amount varying by source and participant.

The immunoSEQ Assay, a bias-controlled multiplex PCR, was used to amplify TCRbeta CDR3 regions from genomic DNA. From the authors' description of their analysis: The number of nucleated cells in each sample was estimated from the amplification of reference gene primers within the assay. To quantify the absolute abundance of each unique TCRbeta CDR3 rearrangement, sequence reads were collapsed and filtered. Productive Simpson clonality was computed per sample as the square root of Simpson's diversity index over productive rearrangements. Sourced from immuneACCESS, this table was stored by TCRdb with only in-frame sequences that have V and J called. A share of the clones is absent; for the studies checked, an unresolved V gene accounts for under half, and the remainder has no known explanation. V, J and clone size are those of that table, while D and trimming were read from the DNA. The sample table shows 49,000 or so clones, and about nine tenths are seen once. The ten largest clonotypes hold 6.5% to 8% of the sample.

Each collaborating institution followed its own protocols to collect whole blood in K2EDTA tubes. For TCRbeta analysis, collaborator samples were shipped as frozen whole blood, as isolated PBMCs, or as DNA extracted from either sample type. For this clone: The antigen it binds to is not known. Per-nucleotide qualities are absent, and no much larger clonotype sits a single base away.

This sequence originates from a man aged 50 or older with active COVID-19. Sequenced sample: peripheral blood.

The CDR3 loop reads CASSGNSGRGTDTQYF. The DNA is TGCGCCAGCAGCGGGAATAGCGGGAGAGGGACAGATACGCAGTATTTT. The chain joins TRBV5-1 to TRBJ2-3, with 9 junctional bases fitting TRBD2. Unmatched junction bases come to 9, with V trimmed by 4 bases and J by 3 bases. Sequences SGHRS (CDR1) and YFSETQ (CDR2) are obtained from the germline V gene. The CDR3 has 16 amino acids, counting the end cysteine and phenylalanine. CDR3 DNA is the only sequence kept; it has 48 bases, read in frame from the first base.